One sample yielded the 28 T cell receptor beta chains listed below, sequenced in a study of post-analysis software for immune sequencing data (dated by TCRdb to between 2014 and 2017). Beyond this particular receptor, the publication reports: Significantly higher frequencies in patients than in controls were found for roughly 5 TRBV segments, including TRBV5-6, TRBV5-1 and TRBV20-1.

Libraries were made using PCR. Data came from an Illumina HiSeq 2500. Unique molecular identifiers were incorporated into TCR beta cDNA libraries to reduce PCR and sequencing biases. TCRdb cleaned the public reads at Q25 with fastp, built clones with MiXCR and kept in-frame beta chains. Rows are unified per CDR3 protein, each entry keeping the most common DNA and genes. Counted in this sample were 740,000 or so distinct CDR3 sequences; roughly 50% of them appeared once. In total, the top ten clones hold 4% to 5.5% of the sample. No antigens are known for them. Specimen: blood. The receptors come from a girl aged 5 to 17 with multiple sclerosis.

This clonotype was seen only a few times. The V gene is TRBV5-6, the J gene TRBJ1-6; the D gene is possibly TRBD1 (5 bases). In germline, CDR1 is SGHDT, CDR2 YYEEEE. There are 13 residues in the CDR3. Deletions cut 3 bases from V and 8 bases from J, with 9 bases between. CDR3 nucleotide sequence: TGTGCCAGCAGCTACAGCAGGGATTCACCCCTCCACTTT. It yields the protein CASSYSRDSPLHF. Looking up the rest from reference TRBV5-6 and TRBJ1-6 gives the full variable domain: DAGVTQSPTHLIKTRGQQVTLRCSPKSGHDTVSWYQQALGQGPQFIFQYYEEEERQRGNFPDRFSGHQFPNYSSELNVNALLLGDSALYLCASSYSRDSPLHFGNGTRLTVT.

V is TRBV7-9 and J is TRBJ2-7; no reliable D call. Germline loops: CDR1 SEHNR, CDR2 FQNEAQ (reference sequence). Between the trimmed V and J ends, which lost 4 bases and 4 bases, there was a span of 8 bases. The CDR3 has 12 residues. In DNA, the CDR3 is TGTGCCAGCAGCTCCAATGAGTACGAGCAGTACTTC. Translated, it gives CASSSNEYEQYF.

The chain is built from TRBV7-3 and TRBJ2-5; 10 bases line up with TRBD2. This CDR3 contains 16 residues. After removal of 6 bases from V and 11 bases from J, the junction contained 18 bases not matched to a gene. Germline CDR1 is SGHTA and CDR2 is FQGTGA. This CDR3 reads CASSFSRAGGPSEQYF. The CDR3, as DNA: TGTGCCAGCAGTTTCTCTAGAGCGGGGGGGCCCAGTGAGCAGTACTTC.

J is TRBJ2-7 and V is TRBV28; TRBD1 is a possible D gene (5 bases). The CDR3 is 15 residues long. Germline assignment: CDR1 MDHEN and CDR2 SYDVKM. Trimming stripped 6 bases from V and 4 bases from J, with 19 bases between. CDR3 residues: CASSRHLGATYEQYF. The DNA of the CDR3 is TGTGCCAGCAGCCGACATCTAGGGGCAACGTACGAGCAGTACTTC.

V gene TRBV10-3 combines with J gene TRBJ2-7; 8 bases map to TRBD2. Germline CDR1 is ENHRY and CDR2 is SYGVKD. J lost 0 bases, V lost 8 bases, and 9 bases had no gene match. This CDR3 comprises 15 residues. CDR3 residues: CAIGFPTSGSYEQYF. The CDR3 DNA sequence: TGTGCCATCGGATTTCCAACTAGCGGCTCCTACGAGCAGTACTTC.

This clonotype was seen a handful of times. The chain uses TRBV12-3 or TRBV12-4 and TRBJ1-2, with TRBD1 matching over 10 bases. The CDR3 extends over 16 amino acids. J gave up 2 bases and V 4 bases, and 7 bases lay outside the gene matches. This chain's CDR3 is CASSSTGTGDNYGYTF. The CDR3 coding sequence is TGTGCCAGCAGTTCAACCGGGACAGGGGACAACTATGGCTACACCTTC.

The CDR3 loop reads CASSVGLGAPSTDTQYF. The CDR3 nucleotides are TGTGCCAGCAGTGTGGGTCTCGGGGCCCCTAGCACAGATACGCAGTATTTT. V is TRBV6-1 and J is TRBJ2-3, with D tentatively TRBD1 or TRBD2 (5 bases each). The germline V and J ends were trimmed by 4 bases and 0 bases, with 17 bases remaining between them. The CDR3 consists of 17 residues. Germline V gene lookup returns CDR1 MNHNS and CDR2 SASEGT.

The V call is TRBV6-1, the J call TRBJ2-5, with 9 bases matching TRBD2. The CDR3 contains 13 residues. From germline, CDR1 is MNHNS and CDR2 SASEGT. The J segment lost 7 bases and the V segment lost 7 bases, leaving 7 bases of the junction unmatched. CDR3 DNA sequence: TGTGCCAGCACCGGGCTAGCGGGGTGGACCCAGTACTTC. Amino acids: CASTGLAGWTQYF.

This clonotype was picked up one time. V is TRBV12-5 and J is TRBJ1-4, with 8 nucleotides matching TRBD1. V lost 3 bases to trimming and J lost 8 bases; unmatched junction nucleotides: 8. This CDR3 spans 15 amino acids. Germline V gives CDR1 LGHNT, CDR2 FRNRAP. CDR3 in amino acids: CASGFGTGLGEKLFF. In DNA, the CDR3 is TGTGCTAGTGGTTTTGGGACAGGCCTGGGGGAAAAACTGTTTTTT.

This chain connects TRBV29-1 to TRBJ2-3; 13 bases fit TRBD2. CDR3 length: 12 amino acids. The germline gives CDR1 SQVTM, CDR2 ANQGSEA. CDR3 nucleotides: TGCGGACTAGCGGGGGCGAAAGATACGCAGTATTTT. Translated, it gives CGLAGAKDTQYF.

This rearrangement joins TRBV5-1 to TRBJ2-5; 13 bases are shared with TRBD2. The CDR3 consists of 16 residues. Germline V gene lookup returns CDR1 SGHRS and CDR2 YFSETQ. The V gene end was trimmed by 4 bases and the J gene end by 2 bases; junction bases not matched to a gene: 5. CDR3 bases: TGCGCCAGCAGCACGGGACTAGCGGGGTATCAAGAGACCCAGTACTTC. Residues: CASSTGLAGYQETQYF. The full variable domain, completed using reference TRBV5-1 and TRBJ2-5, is KAGVTQTPRYLIKTRGQQVTLSCSPISGHRSVSWYQQTPGQGLQFLFEYFSETQRNKGNFPGRFSGRQFSNSRSEMNVSTLELGDSALYLCASSTGLAGYQETQYFGPGTRLLVL.

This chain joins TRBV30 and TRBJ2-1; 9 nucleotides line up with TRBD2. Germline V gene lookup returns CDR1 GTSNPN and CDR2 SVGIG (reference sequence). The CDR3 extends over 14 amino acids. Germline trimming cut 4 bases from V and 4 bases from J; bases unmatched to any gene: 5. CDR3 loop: CAWIASGVYNEQFF. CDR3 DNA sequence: TGTGCCTGGATCGCTAGCGGGGTTTACAATGAGCAGTTCTTC.

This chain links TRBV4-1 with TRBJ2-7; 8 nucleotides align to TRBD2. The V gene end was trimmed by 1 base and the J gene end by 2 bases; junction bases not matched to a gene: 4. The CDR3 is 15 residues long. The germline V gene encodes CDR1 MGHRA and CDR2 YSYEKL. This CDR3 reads CASSQVEAGAYEQYF. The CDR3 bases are TGCGCCAGCAGCCAAGTCGAAGCGGGAGCCTACGAGCAGTACTTC.

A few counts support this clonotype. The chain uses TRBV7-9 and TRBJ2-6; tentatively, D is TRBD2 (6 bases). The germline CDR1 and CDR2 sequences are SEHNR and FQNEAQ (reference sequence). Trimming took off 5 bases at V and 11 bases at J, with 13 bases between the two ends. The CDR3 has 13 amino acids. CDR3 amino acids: CASSSREYDVLTF. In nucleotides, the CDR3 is TGTGCCAGCAGCAGCCGGGAGTACGACGTCCTGACTTTC.

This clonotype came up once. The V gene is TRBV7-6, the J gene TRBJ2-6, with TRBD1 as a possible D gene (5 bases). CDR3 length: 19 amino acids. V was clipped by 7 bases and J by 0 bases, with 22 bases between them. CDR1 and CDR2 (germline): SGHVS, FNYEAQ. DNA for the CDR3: TGTGCCAGCACCGTAGTCCCCCAGGGATTGGACTCTGGGGCCAACGTCCTGACTTTC. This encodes CASTVVPQGLDSGANVLTF.

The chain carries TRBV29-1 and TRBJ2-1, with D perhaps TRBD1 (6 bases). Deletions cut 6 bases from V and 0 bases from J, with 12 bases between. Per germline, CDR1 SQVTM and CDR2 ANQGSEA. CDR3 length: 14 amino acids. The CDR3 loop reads CSVWTESSYNEQFF. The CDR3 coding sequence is TGCAGCGTCTGGACAGAAAGCTCCTACAATGAGCAGTTCTTC.

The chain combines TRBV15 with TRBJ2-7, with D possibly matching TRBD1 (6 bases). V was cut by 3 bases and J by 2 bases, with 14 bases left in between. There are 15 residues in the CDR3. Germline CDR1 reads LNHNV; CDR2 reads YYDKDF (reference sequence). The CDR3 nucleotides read TGTGCCACCAGCAGTTCCAGGGGATTAGCCTACGAGCAGTACTTC. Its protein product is CATSSSRGLAYEQYF.

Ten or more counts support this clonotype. The chain's CDR3 is CASSDTSGSTGELFF. The CDR3 region has the DNA TGTGCCAGCAGTGACACTAGCGGGAGCACCGGGGAGCTGTTTTTT. This chain joins TRBV6-4 and TRBJ2-2, with 11 bases fitting TRBD2. CDR3 size: 15 residues. V shed 2 bases, J shed 4 bases, and the junction held 0 bases outside the gene matches. CDR1 is MRHNA, CDR2 SNTAGT, per germline.

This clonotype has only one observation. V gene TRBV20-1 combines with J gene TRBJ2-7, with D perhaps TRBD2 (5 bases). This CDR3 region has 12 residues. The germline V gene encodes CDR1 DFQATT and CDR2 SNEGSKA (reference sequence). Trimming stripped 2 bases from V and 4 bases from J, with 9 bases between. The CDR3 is CSARFLAYEQYF. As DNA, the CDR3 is TGCAGTGCTAGATTCCTAGCTTACGAGCAGTACTTC.

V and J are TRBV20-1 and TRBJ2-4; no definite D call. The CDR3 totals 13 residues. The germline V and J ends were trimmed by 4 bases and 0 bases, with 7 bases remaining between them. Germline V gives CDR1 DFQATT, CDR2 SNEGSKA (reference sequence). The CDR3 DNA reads TGCAGTGCTACGGGTCTAGCCAAAAACATTCAGTACTTC. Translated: CSATGLAKNIQYF.

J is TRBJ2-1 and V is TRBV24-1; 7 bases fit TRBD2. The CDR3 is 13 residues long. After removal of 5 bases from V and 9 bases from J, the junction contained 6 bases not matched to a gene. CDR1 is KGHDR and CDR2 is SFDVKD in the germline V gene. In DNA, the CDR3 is TGTGCCACCAGTGGGAGGACTAGGGGTGAGCAGTTCTTC. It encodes CATSGRTRGEQFF.

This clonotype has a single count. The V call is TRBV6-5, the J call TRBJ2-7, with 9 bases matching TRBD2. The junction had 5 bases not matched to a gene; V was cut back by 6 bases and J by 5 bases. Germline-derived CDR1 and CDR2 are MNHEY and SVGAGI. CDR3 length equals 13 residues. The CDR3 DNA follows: TGTGCCAGCAGATTAGCGGGAGCCCACGAGCAGTACTTC. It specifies CASRLAGAHEQYF.

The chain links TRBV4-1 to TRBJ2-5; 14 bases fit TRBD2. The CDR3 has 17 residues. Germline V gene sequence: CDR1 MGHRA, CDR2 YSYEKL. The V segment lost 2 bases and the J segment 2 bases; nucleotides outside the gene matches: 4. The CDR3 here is CASSQLGLAGGQETQYF. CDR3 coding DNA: TGCGCCAGCAGCCAACTTGGACTAGCGGGGGGACAAGAGACCCAGTACTTC.

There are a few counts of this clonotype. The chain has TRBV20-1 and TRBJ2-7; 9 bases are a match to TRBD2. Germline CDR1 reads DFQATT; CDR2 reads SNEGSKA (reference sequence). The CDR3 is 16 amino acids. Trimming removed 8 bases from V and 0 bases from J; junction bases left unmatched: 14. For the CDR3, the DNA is TGCAGTTTTCAAAGGCCCCTAGCGGGGATCTCCTACGAGCAGTACTTC. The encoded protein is CSFQRPLAGISYEQYF.

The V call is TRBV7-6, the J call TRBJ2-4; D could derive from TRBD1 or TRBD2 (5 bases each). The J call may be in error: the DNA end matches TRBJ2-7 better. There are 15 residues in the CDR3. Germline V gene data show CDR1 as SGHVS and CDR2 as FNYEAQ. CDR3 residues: CASSLARGAVLEQYF. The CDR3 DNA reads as TGTGCCAGCAGCTTAGCGCGAGGGGCCGTACTCGAGCAGTACTTC.

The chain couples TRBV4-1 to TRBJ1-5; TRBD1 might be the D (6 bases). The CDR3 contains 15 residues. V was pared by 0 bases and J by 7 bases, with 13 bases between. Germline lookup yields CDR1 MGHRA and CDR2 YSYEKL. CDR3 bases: TGCGCCAGCAGCCAAGAGAACAGGGCGGGCCAGCCCCAGCATTTT. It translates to CASSQENRAGQPQHF.

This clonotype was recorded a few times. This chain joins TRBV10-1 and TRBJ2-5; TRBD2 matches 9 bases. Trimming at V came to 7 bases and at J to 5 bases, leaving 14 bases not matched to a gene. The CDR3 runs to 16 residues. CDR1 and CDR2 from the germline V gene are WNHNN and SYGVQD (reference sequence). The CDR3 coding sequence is TGCGCCAGCACCCAACCCATAGCGGGAGTAGGGGAGACCCAGTACTTC. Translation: CASTQPIAGVGETQYF.

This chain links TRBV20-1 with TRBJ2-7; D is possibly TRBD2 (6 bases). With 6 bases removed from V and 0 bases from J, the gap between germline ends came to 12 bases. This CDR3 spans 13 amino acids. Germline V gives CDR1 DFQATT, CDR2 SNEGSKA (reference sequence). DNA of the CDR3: TGCAGTGCCCTAGCGCCAAGCTCCTACGAGCAGTACTTC. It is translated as CSALAPSSYEQYF.